The 24 T cell receptor beta chains below were found in one sample sequenced in a study of T cells in Graves' hyperthyroidism and ophthalmopathy. TCR beta CDR3 sequences were amplified from RNA transcripts. HTBI primers were the set used in a first-round RT-PCR of the TCR CDR3. MiXCR, applied by TCRdb to the multiplex PCR reads, yields one record per CDR3 protein. The data contain under 400,000 distinct CDR3 sequences, roughly 18% of them seen just once; the ten biggest clones take up approximately 54%. The sequenced material came from blood. The receptor source for this set is a woman aged 50 to 65 with Graves' hyperthyroidism.

This clonotype was seen repeatedly, ten times or more. The genes are TRBV2 and TRBJ2-7; a weak D match, TRBD2 (7 bases). Germline CDR1 SNHLY, CDR2 FYNNEI. CDR3 size: 15 residues. V lost 8 bases and J 2 bases, leaving 19 bases between the germline ends. CDR3 protein: CASGPGGGLTYEQYF. CDR3 nucleotide sequence: TGTGCCAGCGGGCCGGGCGGGGGCCTAACCTACGAGCAGTACTTC.

The CDR3 DNA reads TGTGCCTGGGCCCGACTAGCGGGAGTTGACGAGCAGTACTTC. It specifies CAWARLAGVDEQYF. The V call is TRBV30, the J call TRBJ2-7; 12 bases are a match to TRBD2. Per the germline V gene, CDR1 is GTSNPN and CDR2 is SVGIG (reference sequence). V trimming: 5 bases; J trimming: 5 bases; junction bases outside the gene matches: 7. CDR3 length: 14 residues.

This clonotype was seen more than once but under ten times. CDR3 loop: CASSKGQGEDTQYF. CDR3 in DNA: TGTGCCAGCAGCAAGGGACAGGGTGAAGATACGCAGTATTTT. V gene TRBV7-9 combines with J gene TRBJ2-3; 9 nucleotides line up with TRBD1. Looked up from germline, CDR1 is SEHNR and CDR2 is FQNEAQ (reference sequence). Trimming took 5 bases from V and 5 from J; bases not matched to a gene: 5. The CDR3 sequence is 14 residues long. Full variable domain (rest looked up from reference TRBV7-9 and TRBJ2-3): DTGVSQNPRHKITKRGQNVTFRCDPISEHNRLYWYRQTLGQGPEFLTYFQNEAQLEKSRLLSDRFSAERPKGSFSTLEIQRTEQGDSAMYLCASSKGQGEDTQYFGPGTRLTVL.

Many counts were recorded for this clonotype. The chain joins TRBV28 to TRBJ1-3, with D unclear. The CDR3 sequence is 15 residues long. V lost 6 bases to trimming and J lost 6 bases, with 18 bases between them. Germline CDR1 reads MDHEN; CDR2 reads SYDVKM. The CDR3 DNA sequence: TGTGCCAGCAGCCCCGCGGGGTACGTTGCAAACACCATATATTTT. Translated, it gives CASSPAGYVANTIYF.

A few counts support this clonotype. The gene calls are TRBV4-1 and TRBJ2-7; D unresolved. CDR3 length: 15 amino acids. The V gene lost 1 base and the J gene lost 3 bases, with 13 bases spanning the gap. CDR1 and CDR2 from the germline V gene are MGHRA and YSYEKL. CDR3 in DNA: TGCGCCAGCAGCCAAGTGGGAAAAGGAGTCTACGAGCAGTACTTC. Translating gives CASSQVGKGVYEQYF.

In its sample, this clonotype was seen many times. J is TRBJ1-1 and V is TRBV7-3, with D uncertain. Germline-derived CDR1 and CDR2 are SGHTA and FQGTGA. The V end was cut by 5 bases, the J end by 1 base, with 8 bases between. The CDR3 loop spans 13 amino acids. The CDR3 DNA follows: TGTGCCAGCAGCATAAACACGAACACTGAAGCTTTCTTT. Encoded protein: CASSINTNTEAFF.

In its sample, this clonotype was seen a few times. Here the CDR3 DNA reads TGTGCCAGCAGCATCCGGGACAGGGGGCGTAGCACTGAAGCTTTCTTT. It specifies CASSIRDRGRSTEAFF. The chain carries TRBV13 and TRBJ1-1, with TRBD1 identical over 12 bases. The CDR3 consists of 16 residues. The germline CDR1 and CDR2 sequences are PRHDT and FYEKMQ (reference sequence). J was trimmed by 4 bases and V by 5 bases; bases with no gene match: 8.

The rearrangement links TRBV30 to TRBJ2-2; D is unresolved. CDR1 is GTSNPN and CDR2 is SVGIG in the germline V gene (reference sequence). Deletions cut 0 bases from V and 3 bases from J, with 14 bases between. CDR3 length equals 16 residues. CDR3: CAWSVVWGGDTGELFF. For the CDR3, the DNA is TGTGCCTGGAGTGTAGTATGGGGTGGGGACACCGGGGAGCTGTTTTTT.

This clonotype was observed many times. CDR3 nucleotides: TGTGCCAGCAGTGGGGCGGTTCGAGCGCAGGAAAAACTGTTTTTT. As protein: CASSGAVRAQEKLFF. The gene calls are TRBV2 and TRBJ1-4; D is undetermined. The CDR3 is 15 amino acids. V was shortened by 4 bases and J by 8 bases, with 17 bases between the two germline ends. Germline V gene sequence: CDR1 SNHLY, CDR2 FYNNEI.

In this sample, this clonotype turned up a few times. The chain couples TRBV27 to TRBJ2-3; no firm D call. This CDR3 is built from 15 residues. The V end was cut by 8 bases, the J end by 0 bases, with 15 bases between. The germline V gene encodes CDR1 MNHEY and CDR2 SMNVEV (reference sequence). CDR3 region: CASSRIRKSTDTQYF. The CDR3, as DNA: TGTGCCAGCTCCCGAATCCGGAAAAGCACAGATACGCAGTATTTT.

The chain carries TRBV6-1 and TRBJ1-2; D is ambiguous. V lost 6 bases and J 1 base, leaving 9 bases between the germline ends. Per germline, CDR1 MNHNS and CDR2 SASEGT. The CDR3 is 13 amino acids. CDR3 nucleotide sequence: TGTGCCAGCAGCCCGACTGATAACTATGGCTACACCTTC. This encodes CASSPTDNYGYTF.

The table lists this clonotype with many counts. The chain combines TRBV6-1 with TRBJ2-3; a possible D gene is TRBD2 (5 bases). Germline loops: CDR1 MNHNS, CDR2 SASEGT. V was clipped by 1 base and J by 6 bases, with 17 bases between them. The CDR3 consists of 16 residues. The CDR3 DNA reads as TGTGCCAGCAGTGAAGGTGTAGGTTGGGAGTGGGATACGCAGTATTTT. Amino acids: CASSEGVGWEWDTQYF.

The V gene is TRBV20-1, the J gene TRBJ2-5; possibly TRBD1 or TRBD2 for D (5 bases each). The length of the CDR3 is 14 residues. In germline, CDR1 is DFQATT, CDR2 SNEGSKA (reference sequence). DNA for the CDR3: TGCAATGGGATTCGGGGACCTAACCAAGAGACCCAGTACTTC. As protein: CNGIRGPNQETQYF.

In its sample, this clonotype was seen a few times. This chain uses TRBV7-8 with TRBJ1-1, with D perhaps matching TRBD1 (5 bases). This CDR3 comprises 14 residues. Trimming removed 2 bases at V and 3 bases at J, with 10 bases between. Germline CDR1 is SGHVS and CDR2 is FQNEAQ. The CDR3 region is CASSLRGTYTEAFF. In DNA form, the CDR3 reads TGTGCCAGCAGCTTAAGGGGAACGTACACTGAAGCTTTCTTT.

The rearrangement links TRBV3-1 to TRBJ2-1; D is unresolved. V lost 0 bases, J lost 6 bases, and 9 bases lay in between. The CDR3 has 14 residues. Germline lookup yields CDR1 LGHDT and CDR2 YNNKEL (reference sequence). For the CDR3, the DNA is TGTGCCAGCAGCCAAGAAGAAATTAGCAATGAGCAGTTCTTC. Its protein product is CASSQEEISNEQFF.

There are many counts of this clonotype. The rearrangement uses TRBV10-3 and TRBJ2-3, with 14 positions matching TRBD2. The V gene end was trimmed by 3 bases and the J gene end by 5 bases; junction bases not matched to a gene: 7. CDR1 ENHRY and CDR2 SYGVKD come from the germline V gene. CDR3 size: 17 residues. The CDR3 sequence: CAISELAGTSGGDTQYF. As DNA, the CDR3 is TGTGCCATCAGTGAATTGGCTGGGACTAGCGGGGGAGATACGCAGTATTTT.

CDR3 protein: CASSLSDSNSEQFF. DNA of the CDR3: TGCGCCAGCAGCTTGTCGGACAGTAACAGTGAGCAGTTCTTC. V usage is TRBV5-1 and J usage is TRBJ2-1, with D maybe TRBD1 (6 bases). Germline CDR1 is SGHRS and CDR2 is YFSETQ. This CDR3 contains 14 residues. V lost 1 base, J lost 9 bases, and 14 bases lay in between.

The rearrangement links TRBV29-1 to TRBJ2-1, with 9 bases that match TRBD2. CDR1 is SQVTM and CDR2 is ANQGSEA in the germline V gene. The J segment lost 2 bases and the V segment lost 3 bases, leaving 5 bases of the junction unmatched. This CDR3 is built from 15 residues. CDR3: CSVDMTSGAYNEQFF. CDR3 bases: TGCAGCGTTGACATGACTAGCGGAGCCTACAATGAGCAGTTCTTC.

CDR3 DNA: TGTGCCAGTACCCCCCCGGGAAACGGAAACACCATATATTTT. Translating gives CASTPPGNGNTIYF. This chain uses TRBV19 with TRBJ1-3, with D hard to call. The CDR3 runs 14 residues. The V end was cut by 7 bases, the J end by 4 bases, with 14 bases between. Per the germline V gene, CDR1 is LNHDA and CDR2 is SQIVND (reference sequence).

This chain links TRBV5-1 with TRBJ1-3; 8 bases match TRBD1. This CDR3 is 17 amino acids long. J was trimmed by 0 bases and V by 4 bases; bases with no gene match: 9. CDR1 SGHRS and CDR2 YFSETQ come from the germline V gene. The CDR3 sequence: CASSPWTGSNSGNTIYF. CDR3 nucleotide sequence: TGCGCCAGCAGCCCATGGACAGGGTCCAACTCTGGAAACACCATATATTTT.

This clonotype was seen ten or more times. CDR3 sequence reads: CASTGLAGVDNEQFF. CDR3 sequence (DNA): TGTGCCAGCACCGGACTAGCGGGAGTTGACAATGAGCAGTTCTTC. V is TRBV2 and J is TRBJ2-1, with 13 bases lining up with TRBD2. V lost 7 bases and J lost 5; bases outside the gene matches: 5. Per germline, CDR1 SNHLY and CDR2 FYNNEI. The CDR3 is 15 residues long.

This clonotype appeared many times. The rearrangement links TRBV18 to TRBJ1-1; D possibly corresponds to TRBD1 (5 bases). This CDR3 spans 14 amino acids. Germline V gives CDR1 KGHSH, CDR2 LQKENI. V was trimmed by 6 bases and J by 4 bases, leaving 15 bases between them. This chain's CDR3 is CASSSWQGGTEAFF. DNA of the CDR3: TGTGCCAGCTCCAGTTGGCAGGGCGGCACTGAAGCTTTCTTT.

This chain connects TRBV19 to TRBJ1-2; tentative D call: TRBD1 (5 bases). Deletions cut 8 bases from V and 0 bases from J, with 10 bases between. The germline V gene has CDR1 LNHDA and CDR2 SQIVND (reference sequence). CDR3 length: 13 amino acids. Here the CDR3 DNA reads TGTGCCAGTCAGGACACCACTAACTATGGCTACACCTTC. It yields the protein CASQDTTNYGYTF. The variable domain in full, with the rest retrieved from reference TRBV19 and TRBJ1-2, is DGGITQSPKYLFRKEGQNVTLSCEQNLNHDAMYWYRQDPGQGLRLIYYSQIVNDFQKGDIAEGYSVSREKKESFPLTVTSAQKNPTAFYLCASQDTTNYGYTFGSGTRLTVV.

This clonotype was found a few times. The V and J genes are TRBV5-1 and TRBJ2-2; 11 bases map to TRBD2. Unmatched junction bases numbered 4, after V lost 0 bases and J lost 0 bases. CDR1 is SGHRS and CDR2 is YFSETQ in the germline V gene. CDR3 size: 18 residues. The CDR3 nucleotides are TGCGCCAGCAGCTTGGGGACTAGCGGGCCCCCGAACACCGGGGAGCTGTTTTTT. Protein: CASSLGTSGPPNTGELFF.